Sequencing of this TCR beta chain was carried out in a study of cytomegalovirus exposure and HLA in healthy donors. Produced via immunoSEQ multiplex PCR; TCRdb's table is partial and in-frame only. The sample yields fewer than 250,000 clones, about 82% seen once. The CDR3 contains 12 residues. V was pared by 4 bases and J by 8 bases, with 12 bases between. The germline gives CDR1 SGHNT, CDR2 YYREEE (reference sequence). The sequenced sample was PBMCs. The receptor comes from a woman aged 18-29 years in good health and CMV-seronegative. The rearrangement joins TRBV5-4 to TRBJ1-2, with a tentative D call TRBD1 (5 bases). CDR3 DNA sequence: TGTGCCAGCAGCATAGACAGTTCCGGCTACACCTTC. Translated: CASSIDSSGYTF. The full variable domain, in which reference TRBV5-4 and TRBJ1-2 provide the parts outside the CDR3, is ETGVTQSPTHLIKTRGQQVTLRCSSQSGHNTVSWYQQALGQGPQFIFQYYREEENGRGNFPPRFSGLQFPNYSSELNVNALELDDSALYLCASSIDSSGYTFGSGTRLTVV.